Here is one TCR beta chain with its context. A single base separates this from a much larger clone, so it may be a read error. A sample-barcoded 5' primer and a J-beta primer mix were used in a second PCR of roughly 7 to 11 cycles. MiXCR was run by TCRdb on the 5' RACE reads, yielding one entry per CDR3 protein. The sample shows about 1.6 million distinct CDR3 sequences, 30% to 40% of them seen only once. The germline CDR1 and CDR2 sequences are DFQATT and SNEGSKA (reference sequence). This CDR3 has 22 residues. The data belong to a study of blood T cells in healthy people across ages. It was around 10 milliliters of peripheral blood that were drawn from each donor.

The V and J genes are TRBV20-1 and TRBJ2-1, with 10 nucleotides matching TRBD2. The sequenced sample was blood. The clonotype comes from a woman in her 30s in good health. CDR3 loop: CSATQGQGAFGTSVAWYNERFF. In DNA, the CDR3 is TGCAGTGCCACCCAGGGGCAGGGGGCCTTTGGGACTAGCGTTGCGTGGTACAATGAGCGGTTCTTC.